This TCR beta chain is drawn from a study of blood T cell repertoires in COVID-19. Looking at the study overall: Samples of COVID-19 (acute and convalescent) were obtained from the United States, Italy and Spain. PBMCs, B-cell-depleted T cells, or T cells provided the cDNA or gDNA that made up the material.

Source study methods: Researchers report that nucleated cell counts were estimated from reference gene primer amplification. The protocol was immunoSEQ multiplex PCR, while the TCRdb copy is restricted to in-frame clones and leaves out a portion. Clone size and V and J calls were adopted from that table, with D and trimming inferred from the DNA. The sample carries just under 300,000 clones, roughly 86% recorded once. The V gene lost 8 bases and the J gene lost 3 bases, with 9 bases spanning the gap. CDR1 is SQVTM, CDR2 ANQGSEA, per germline. The CDR3 sequence is 11 residues long. The sample was peripheral blood. The chain carries TRBV29-1 and TRBJ2-3, with D perhaps TRBD2 (5 bases). The TCR sequence derives from a man between 65 and 85 years old with acute or convalescent COVID-19. The DNA for the CDR3 is TGCAGCTTAAGCGGAACAGATACGCAGTATTTT. This gives the protein CSLSGTDTQYF.